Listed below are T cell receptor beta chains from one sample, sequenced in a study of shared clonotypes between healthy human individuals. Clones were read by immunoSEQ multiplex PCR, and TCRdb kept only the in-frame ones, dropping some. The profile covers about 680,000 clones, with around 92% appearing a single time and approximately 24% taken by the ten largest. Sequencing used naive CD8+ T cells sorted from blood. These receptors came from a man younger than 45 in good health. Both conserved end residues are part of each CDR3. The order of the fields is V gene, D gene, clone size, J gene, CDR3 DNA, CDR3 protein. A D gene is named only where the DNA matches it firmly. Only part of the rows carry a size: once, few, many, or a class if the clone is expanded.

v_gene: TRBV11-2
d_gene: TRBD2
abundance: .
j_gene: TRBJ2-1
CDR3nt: TGTGCCAGCAGCTTGGAACTAGCGGGAGTCTGGAATGAGCAGTTCTTC
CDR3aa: CASSLELAGVWNEQFF

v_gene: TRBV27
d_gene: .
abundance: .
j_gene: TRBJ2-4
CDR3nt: TGTGCCAGCAGTTTAGTGGACAGAAACATTCAGTACTTC
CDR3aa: CASSLVDRNIQYF

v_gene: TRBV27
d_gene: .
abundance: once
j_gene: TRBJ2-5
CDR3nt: TGTGCCAGCAGCCTAACAGACGGATTACAAGAGACCCAGTACTTC
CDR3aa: CASSLTDGLQETQYF

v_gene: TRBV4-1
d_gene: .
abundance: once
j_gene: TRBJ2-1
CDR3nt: TGCGCCAGCAGCCAAGTAGTCGTAGGGGCGTCTAGGTTCTTC
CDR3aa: CASSQVVVGASRFF

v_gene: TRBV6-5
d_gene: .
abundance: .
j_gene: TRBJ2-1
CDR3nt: TGTGCCAGCGCGTGGGGGGCGGGGAGAGGGCAGTTCTTC
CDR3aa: CASAWGAGRGQFF

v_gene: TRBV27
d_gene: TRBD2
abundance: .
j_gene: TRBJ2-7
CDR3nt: TGTGCCAGCGGCCCCTTAGTTTCGTGGGAGGGTTCCTACGAGCAGTACTTC
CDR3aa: CASGPLVSWEGSYEQYF

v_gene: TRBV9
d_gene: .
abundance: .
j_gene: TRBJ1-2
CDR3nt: TGTGCCAGCAGCGTAGATACAGGGTATGGCTACACCTTC
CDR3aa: CASSVDTGYGYTF

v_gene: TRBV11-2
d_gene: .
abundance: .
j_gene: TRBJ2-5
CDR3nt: TGTGCCAGCAGCTCGGGACTGGCAGGAGAGACCCAGTACTTC
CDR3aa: CASSSGLAGETQYF

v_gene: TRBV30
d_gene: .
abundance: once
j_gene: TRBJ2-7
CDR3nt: TGTGCCTGGGACCGAGCCCGCTCCTACGAGCAGTACTTC
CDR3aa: CAWDRARSYEQYF

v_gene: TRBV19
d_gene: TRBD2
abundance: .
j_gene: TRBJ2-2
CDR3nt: TGTGCCAGTAGTACCCCGGGACTAGTGGGCACCGGGGAGCTGTTTTTT
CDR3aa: CASSTPGLVGTGELFF

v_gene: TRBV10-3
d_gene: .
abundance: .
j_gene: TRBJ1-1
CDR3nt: TGTGCCATCAGTGAGTCGGGGGGACCACTTGACACTGAAGCTTTCTTT
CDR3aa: CAISESGGPLDTEAFF

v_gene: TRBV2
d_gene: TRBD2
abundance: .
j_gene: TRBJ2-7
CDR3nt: TGTGCCAGCAGCGACGACAGGTCCGGGACTAGCGGGAGGGCCTACGAGCAGTACTTC
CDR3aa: CASSDDRSGTSGRAYEQYF

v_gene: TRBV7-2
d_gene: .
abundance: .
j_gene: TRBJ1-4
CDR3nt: TGTGCCAGCAGCACTAGCCGGAACGAAAAACTGTTTTTT
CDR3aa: CASSTSRNEKLFF

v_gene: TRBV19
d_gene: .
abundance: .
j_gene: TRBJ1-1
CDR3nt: TGTGCCAGTAGCCAAGGCTCCGATGAGGACGAACCACCTAAAGCTTTCTTT
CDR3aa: CASSQGSDEDEPPKAFF

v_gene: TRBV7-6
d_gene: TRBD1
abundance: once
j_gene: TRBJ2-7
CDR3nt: TGTGCCAGCAGCTTCGCAAGGGGGCAGGACGAGCAGTACTTC
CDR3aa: CASSFARGQDEQYF

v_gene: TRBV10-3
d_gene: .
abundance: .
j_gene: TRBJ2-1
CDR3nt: TGTGCCATCAGATCAGGGGACGAGCAGTTCTTC
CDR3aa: CAIRSGDEQFF

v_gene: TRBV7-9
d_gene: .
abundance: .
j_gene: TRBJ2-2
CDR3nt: TGTGCCAGCAGCTCCAGGGGACAAGGCACCGGGGAGCTGTTTTTT
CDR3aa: CASSSRGQGTGELFF

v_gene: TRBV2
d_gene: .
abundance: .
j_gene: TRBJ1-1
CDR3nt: TGTGCCAGCAGTGAAACAGTGGGCAACACTGAAGCTTTCTTT
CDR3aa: CASSETVGNTEAFF

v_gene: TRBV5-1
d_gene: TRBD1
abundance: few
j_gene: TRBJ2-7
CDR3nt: TGCGCCAGCAGCTTAGGGACAGACTCCTACGAGCAGTACTTC
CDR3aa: CASSLGTDSYEQYF

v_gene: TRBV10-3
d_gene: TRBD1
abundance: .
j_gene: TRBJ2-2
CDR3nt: TGTGTCCTGGCTAAGGGGGCCGGCACCGGGGAGCTGTTTTTT
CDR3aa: CVLAKGAGTGELFF

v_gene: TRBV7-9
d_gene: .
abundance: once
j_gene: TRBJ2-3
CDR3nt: TGTGCCAGCAGCTTTCGGGATACGCAGTATTTT
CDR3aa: CASSFRDTQYF

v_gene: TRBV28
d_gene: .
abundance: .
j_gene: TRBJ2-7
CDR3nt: TGTGCCAGCAGTGCTCACTACGAGCAGTACTTC
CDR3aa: CASSAHYEQYF

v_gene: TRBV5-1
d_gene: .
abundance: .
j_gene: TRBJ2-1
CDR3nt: TGCGCCAGCAGCTTGGTGCTCAACAATGAGCAGTTCTTC
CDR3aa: CASSLVLNNEQFF

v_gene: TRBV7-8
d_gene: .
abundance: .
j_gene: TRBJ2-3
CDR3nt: TGTGCCAGCAGCCCCTTTGGGCGCGGACCCACAGATACGCAGTATTTT
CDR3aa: CASSPFGRGPTDTQYF

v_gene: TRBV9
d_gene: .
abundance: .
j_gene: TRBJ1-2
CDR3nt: TGTGCCAGCGAACGGGGGGCTGGTGGCTACACCTTC
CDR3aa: CASERGAGGYTF

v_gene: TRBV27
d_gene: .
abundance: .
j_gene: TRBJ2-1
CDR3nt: TGTGCCAGCAGTTTAGCTGACTTATCCTACAATGAGCAGTTCTTC
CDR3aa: CASSLADLSYNEQFF

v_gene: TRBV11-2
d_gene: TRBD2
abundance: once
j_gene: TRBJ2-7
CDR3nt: TGTGCCAGCAGCCCGGGACCGGGACTAGCGAACTACGAGCAGTACTTC
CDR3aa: CASSPGPGLANYEQYF

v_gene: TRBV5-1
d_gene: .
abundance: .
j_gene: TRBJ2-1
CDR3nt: TGCGCCAGCAGCTTGTCTCTCGGCAGGGATCAGTTCTTC
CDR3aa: CASSLSLGRDQFF

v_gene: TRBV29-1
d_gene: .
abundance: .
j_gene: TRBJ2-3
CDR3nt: TGCAGCGTTGAAGATCACACAGGGCCCTCAGGCACAGATACGCAGTATTTT
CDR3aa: CSVEDHTGPSGTDTQYF

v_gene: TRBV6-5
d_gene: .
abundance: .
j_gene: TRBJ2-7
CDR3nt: TGTGCCAGCAGTTACGGGCAGTCCTACGAGCAGTACTTC
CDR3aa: CASSYGQSYEQYF

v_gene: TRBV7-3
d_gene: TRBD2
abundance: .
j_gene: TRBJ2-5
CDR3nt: TGTGCCAGCAGCTTATCTCTAGCGGCCCAAGAGACCCAGTACTTC
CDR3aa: CASSLSLAAQETQYF

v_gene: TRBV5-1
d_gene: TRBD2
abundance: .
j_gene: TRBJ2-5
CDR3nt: TGCGCCAGCAGCTTAGGGCTAGCGGGAGTCGAACAAGAGACCCAGTACTTC
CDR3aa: CASSLGLAGVEQETQYF